The 12 T cell receptor beta chains below were found in one sample sequenced in a study of vaccination and CD4 T cells after COVID-19 (dated by TCRdb to between 2021 and 2024). What the treatment or condition label conveys for this sample: approximately nine-day PBMC culture with coronavirus spike peptide pools or control peptides (ViraFEST assay). CD4+ T cells from unexposed donors were collected before the COVID-19 pandemic (2011-2018). These TCRs' antigens remain unknown. The protocol used for the library was PCR. Sequencing was performed on an Illumina iSeq 100. At the Johns Hopkins FTIC core, DNA from the cultured CD4+ T cells underwent TCR sequencing with the Oncomine TCR Beta short-read assay. In TCRdb, the public reads were trimmed at Q25 with fastp and aligned with MiXCR, with productive beta chains retained. Every CDR3 protein is listed once, alongside the most common genes and DNA of its rows. The sample table contains thousands of distinct CDR3 sequences; only one count was recorded for around half of them. The ten biggest clones cover around 27% of the sample.

The sequenced sample consisted of CD4+ T cells from blood, cultured in vitro. Every receptor here comes from a human donor in good health.

The chain couples TRBV20-1 to TRBJ1-2; D is ambiguous. The length of the CDR3 is 13 residues. Germline V lookup: CDR1 DFQATT, CDR2 SNEGSKA (reference sequence). V lost 6 bases and J lost 4, with 15 bases in between. The CDR3 sequence: CSASKAESYGYTF. In nucleotides, the CDR3 is TGCAGTGCCAGTAAAGCGGAGTCCTATGGCTACACCTTC.

This chain links TRBV6-1 with TRBJ2-5; TRBD1 matches at 9 bases. This CDR3 contains 15 residues. CDR1 and CDR2 from the germline V gene are MNHNS and SASEGT. The ends lost 6 bases at V and 5 bases at J; junction bases unmatched: 10. The CDR3 region is CASRATGGRLETQYF. Here the CDR3 DNA reads TGTGCCAGCAGGGCGACAGGGGGTCGGCTGGAGACCCAGTACTTC.

The CDR3 here is CASSPGTSYNSPLHF. Written as DNA, the CDR3 is TGTGCCAGCTCACCAGGGACCTCCTATAATTCACCCCTCCACTTT. The rearrangement links TRBV18 to TRBJ1-6; the D gene is possibly TRBD1 (5 bases). This CDR3 contains 15 residues. From germline, CDR1 is KGHSH and CDR2 LQKENI. V was trimmed by 2 bases and J by 0 bases, leaving 5 bases between them.

Written as DNA, the CDR3 is TGCGCCAGCAGCTATTATAGCTTGGGCGCGAACACCGGGGAGCTGTTTTTT. Translation: CASSYYSLGANTGELFF. The genes are TRBV5-1 and TRBJ2-2; D remains ambiguous. The germline V gene has CDR1 SGHRS and CDR2 YFSETQ. The CDR3 loop spans 17 amino acids. Trimming took off 3 bases at V and 0 bases at J, with 15 bases between the two ends. Drawing the rest from reference TRBV5-1 and TRBJ2-2, the complete variable domain is KAGVTQTPRYLIKTRGQQVTLSCSPISGHRSVSWYQQTPGQGLQFLFEYFSETQRNKGNFPGRFSGRQFSNSRSEMNVSTLELGDSALYLCASSYYSLGANTGELFFGEGSRLTVL.

The CDR3 DNA sequence: TGTGCCAGCAGCGCAGACAGGGTAGGGTATGGCTACACCTTC. Translating it yields CASSADRVGYGYTF. The rearrangement links TRBV7-2 to TRBJ1-2; TRBD1 agrees at 7 bases. CDR3 length: 14 amino acids. V lost 5 bases and J lost 5; bases outside the gene matches: 8. Germline V CDR1 and CDR2: SGHTA, FQGNSA.

This clonotype was seen only a few times. This chain links TRBV28 with TRBJ1-5, with D perhaps TRBD1 (6 bases). The V and J ends lost 8 bases and 7 bases respectively, with 15 bases between them. Germline V gene lookup returns CDR1 MDHEN and CDR2 SYDVKM. The CDR3 has 13 residues. CDR3 nucleotide sequence: TGTGCCAGCCTTGGGACAAGATACCAGCCCCAGCATTTT. Protein sequence: CASLGTRYQPQHF.

This sequence joins TRBV3-1 and TRBJ2-7; D uncertain. Germline-derived CDR1 and CDR2 are LGHDT and YNNKEL (reference sequence). CDR3 length: 14 residues. Trimming shortened V by 0 bases and J by 4 bases, and 10 bases separated the two germline ends. The CDR3 region is CASSQDAVRYEQYF. The CDR3 region has the DNA TGTGCCAGCAGCCAAGATGCCGTTCGTTACGAGCAGTACTTC.

This clonotype came up a few times. The chain couples TRBV20-1 to TRBJ1-4; 8 bases map to TRBD1. The V gene end was trimmed by 2 bases and the J gene end by 7 bases; junction bases not matched to a gene: 6. Germline CDR1 DFQATT, CDR2 SNEGSKA (reference sequence). The CDR3 has 14 amino acids. CDR3 nucleotides: TGCAGTGCTAGATTGGCAGGGGGCTTTGAAAAACTGTTTTTT. Encoded protein: CSARLAGGFEKLFF.

This chain connects TRBV20-1 to TRBJ2-7; 7 nucleotides match TRBD2. V lost 3 bases, J lost 10 bases, and 15 bases stayed unmatched. CDR1 and CDR2 from the germline V gene are DFQATT and SNEGSKA (reference sequence). This CDR3 is 14 amino acids long. The CDR3 coding sequence is TGCAGTGCTAGCCCGGGGAGGGCCAGTACGGGACAGTACTTC. It encodes CSASPGRASTGQYF.

The gene calls are TRBV6-1 and TRBJ2-2, with 10 nucleotides matching TRBD2. Germline V lookup: CDR1 MNHNS, CDR2 SASEGT. The J segment lost 8 bases and the V segment lost 6 bases, leaving 12 bases of the junction unmatched. There are 16 residues in the CDR3. The CDR3 DNA reads as TGTGCCAGCAGCCCCGTACTAGCGGGGCCGGGGGGGGAGCTGTTTTTT. Amino acid sequence: CASSPVLAGPGGELFF.

This rearrangement joins TRBV28 to TRBJ2-2, with 11 bases identical to TRBD2. The CDR3 runs 18 residues. Germline loops: CDR1 MDHEN, CDR2 SYDVKM. V gave up 5 bases and J gave up 4 bases; unmatched junction bases: 12. For the CDR3, the DNA is TGTGCCAGCAGTACCCTCCCGGGACTAGCGGTCCGCACCGGGGAGCTGTTTTTT. Protein product: CASSTLPGLAVRTGELFF.

This clonotype turned up a few times. The chain couples TRBV6-5 to TRBJ1-1; D may be TRBD1 (5 bases). The CDR3 length is 15 residues. With 0 bases removed from V and 5 bases from J, the gap between germline ends came to 13 bases. CDR1 MNHEY and CDR2 SVGAGI come from the germline V gene. The CDR3 DNA sequence: TGTGCCAGCAGTTACTCGAGAGGGGTGGGGACTGAAGCTTTCTTT. This codes for CASSYSRGVGTEAFF.